This is a list of T cell receptor beta chains from one sample in a study of control samples from healthy donors and cancer patients. Generated by immunoSEQ multiplex PCR, the TCRdb table keeps only in-frame clones and is missing some. There are some 90,000 clones in the sample; about 89% occur only once, and around 1% lies in the top ten. The sequenced sample was blood. The source is a woman aged 30 to 39 in good health. Each CDR3 is given with its conserved first and last residue. A D gene is named only where the DNA matches it firmly. Only some rows state a clone size, as once, few, many or a class for expanded clones.

NA	12	TRBV19	TRBJ1-6	NA	CASRLAGSPLHF	TGTGCCAGTAGGCTGGCCGGGTCACCCCTCCACTTT
NA	13	TRBV19	TRBJ1-1	NA	CASKVQANTEAFF	TGTGCCAGTAAGGTACAGGCGAACACTGAAGCTTTCTTT
NA	16	TRBV15	TRBJ1-3	NA	CATSREGARGGNTIYF	TGTGCCACCAGCAGAGAGGGAGCCAGGGGTGGAAACACCATATATTTT
NA	14	TRBV18	TRBJ1-1	NA	CASSPKSANTEAFF	TGTGCCAGCTCACCAAAATCAGCGAACACTGAAGCTTTCTTT
NA	15	TRBV5-1	TRBJ2-1	NA	CASSLVGETYNEQFF	TGCGCCAGCAGCTTGGTGGGGGAGACCTACAATGAGCAGTTCTTC
NA	15	TRBV18	TRBJ2-7	NA	CASSPGRPNSYEQYF	TGTGCCAGCTCACCGGGGAGACCGAACTCCTACGAGCAGTACTTC
NA	15	TRBV6-5	TRBJ2-3	NA	CASSFRDGDTDTQYF	TGTGCCAGCAGTTTTCGGGACGGAGACACAGATACGCAGTATTTT
TRBD1	15	TRBV7-8	TRBJ1-5	NA	CASSLGQGAGQPQHF	TGTGCCAGCAGCTTGGGACAGGGGGCAGGTCAGCCCCAGCATTTT
NA	17	TRBV14	TRBJ1-3	once	CASSQKQFIHSGNTIYF	TGTGCCAGCAGCCAAAAACAGTTCATTCACTCTGGAAACACCATATATTTT
NA	13	TRBV7-8	TRBJ2-3	once	CASSPTRGYTQYF	TGTGCCAGCAGCCCTACCAGGGGATATACGCAGTATTTT
TRBD2	14	TRBV9	TRBJ2-1	NA	CASSPSGRRNEQFF	TGTGCCAGCAGCCCAAGCGGGAGGCGCAATGAGCAGTTCTTC
TRBD2	15	TRBV6-5	TRBJ2-7	few	CASSPRGGVSYEQYF	TGTGCCAGCAGTCCTAGGGGAGGGGTGTCCTACGAGCAGTACTTC
NA	15	TRBV27	TRBJ2-7	once	CASSLGSGRTGEQYF	TGTGCCAGCAGTTTAGGTTCTGGTCGGACCGGAGAGCAGTACTTC
NA	16	TRBV7-6	TRBJ2-3	NA	CASSLGTSGTGGTQYF	TGTGCCAGCAGCTTAGGGACTAGCGGGACAGGGGGTACGCAGTATTTT
TRBD2	16	TRBV5-1	TRBJ2-3	NA	CASSLTSLAGGRAQYF	TGCGCCAGCAGCCTGACAAGCCTAGCGGGAGGGCGAGCGCAGTATTTT